These 27 T cell receptor beta chains originate from one sample sequenced in a study of T-cell reconstitution after alpha-beta-depleted transplantation in children. Unique molecular identifiers featured in how the TCRbeta library was prepared. One entry per CDR3 protein results from TCRdb running MiXCR on the PCR reads. Of some 350,000 distinct CDR3 sequences listed, under 20% are singletons. This specimen was PBMCs, mostly from graft donor cells, taken 360 days after TCRalphabeta/CD19-depleted stem cell transplant. Every receptor here comes from a male patient between 2 and 15 years old who had a stem cell transplant for acute lymphoblastic leukemia, so the T cells may come from the graft donor.

The CDR3 region is CASSQYGQTETQYF. In DNA form, the CDR3 reads TGTGCCAGCAGCCAATATGGACAGACAGAGACCCAGTACTTC. The V gene is TRBV7-9, the J gene TRBJ2-5; possible D gene TRBD1, 6 bases. The length of the CDR3 is 14 residues. V was shortened by 5 bases and J by 4 bases, with 14 bases between the two germline ends. The germline V gene has CDR1 SEHNR and CDR2 FQNEAQ (reference sequence).

Many counts were recorded for this clonotype. The gene calls are TRBV12-3 or TRBV12-4 and TRBJ2-7; 9 bases line up with TRBD1. This CDR3 has 14 residues. Trimming removed 6 bases from V and 2 bases from J; junction bases left unmatched: 5. In DNA form, the CDR3 reads TGTGCCAGCAGCCGACAGGGGGGTCCCTACGAGCAGTACTTC. It is translated as CASSRQGGPYEQYF.

The chain has TRBV4-1 and TRBJ2-7; D possibly uses TRBD1 or TRBD2 (6 bases each). Deletions cut 0 bases from V and 1 base from J, with 16 bases between. CDR3 length equals 17 residues. Germline assignment: CDR1 MGHRA and CDR2 YSYEKL. The DNA of the CDR3 is TGCGCCAGCAGCCAAGAGGTGAGGACAGCGGGTTCCTACGAGCAGTACTTC. The encoded protein is CASSQEVRTAGSYEQYF.

The chain couples TRBV12-3 or TRBV12-4 to TRBJ2-5, with D perhaps assigned TRBD1 or TRBD2 (5 bases each). This CDR3 has 17 amino acids. V was pared by 5 bases and J by 5 bases, with 24 bases between. CDR3 sequence reads: CASSGAWGEWGKETQYF. The CDR3, as DNA: TGTGCCAGCAGTGGGGCGTGGGGAGAATGGGGAAAGGAGACCCAGTACTTC.

This clonotype showed up just a few times. V and J are TRBV28 and TRBJ2-2; the match to TRBD1 covers 9 bases. The V gene's germline CDR1 is MDHEN and CDR2 SYDVKM. The CDR3 extends over 15 amino acids. Trimming removed 2 bases from V and 7 bases from J; junction bases left unmatched: 5. DNA of the CDR3: TGTGCCAGCAGTTTAAACAGGGGGCAACTCGGGGAGCTGTTTTTT. It codes for CASSLNRGQLGELFF.

This clonotype was found many times. V and J are TRBV6-1 and TRBJ1-2; D is possibly TRBD1 (5 bases). Germline V gene data show CDR1 as MNHNS and CDR2 as SASEGT. Trimming pared 10 bases from V and 4 bases from J, leaving 16 bases between. The CDR3 is 13 amino acids. The CDR3 reads CATVDWGTYGYTF. CDR3 nucleotides: TGTGCCACCGTGGATTGGGGGACCTATGGCTACACCTTC.

This clonotype was counted between two and nine times. The chain uses TRBV5-1 and TRBJ2-1; 10 nucleotides agree with TRBD1. Germline CDR1 SGHRS, CDR2 YFSETQ. The CDR3 sequence is 17 residues long. The trim removed 0 bases at V and 2 bases at J, leaving 5 bases unmatched. The CDR3 coding sequence is TGCGCCAGCAGCTTGGTTGTCGGACAGGGGGCCTACAATGAGCAGTTCTTC. Protein: CASSLVVGQGAYNEQFF. The variable domain in full, completed from reference TRBV5-1 and TRBJ2-1, reads KAGVTQTPRYLIKTRGQQVTLSCSPISGHRSVSWYQQTPGQGLQFLFEYFSETQRNKGNFPGRFSGRQFSNSRSEMNVSTLELGDSALYLCASSLVVGQGAYNEQFFGPGTRLTVL.

The gene calls are TRBV7-9 and TRBJ2-1, with 7 positions matching TRBD1. CDR3 length: 14 residues. From germline, CDR1 is SEHNR and CDR2 FQNEAQ (reference sequence). J was trimmed by 4 bases and V by 5 bases; bases with no gene match: 5. This CDR3 is CASSPIRGYNEQFF. The CDR3 DNA follows: TGTGCCAGCAGCCCGATCAGGGGGTACAATGAGCAGTTCTTC.

This clonotype was seen at least ten times. The chain has TRBV7-9 and TRBJ2-3, with TRBD1 matching over 8 bases. The trim removed 0 bases at V and 2 bases at J, leaving 4 bases unmatched. The CDR3 runs to 16 residues. Germline loops: CDR1 SEHNR, CDR2 FQNEAQ (reference sequence). In DNA form, the CDR3 reads TGTGCCAGCAGCTTAGCCAGGGGGCCCCTCACAGATACGCAGTATTTT. Its translation: CASSLARGPLTDTQYF.

The J gene is TRBJ2-1, the V gene TRBV9, with TRBD2 matching over 8 bases. The CDR3 is 14 amino acids. Germline CDR1 reads SGDLS; CDR2 reads YYNGEE. With V trimmed by 4 bases and J by 9 bases, 9 bases remained unmatched. CDR3: CASSTGGPGTEQFF. In DNA, the CDR3 is TGTGCCAGCAGCACGGGGGGGCCCGGCACTGAGCAGTTCTTC.

This chain links TRBV20-1 with TRBJ2-2; 10 nucleotides agree with TRBD1. In germline, CDR1 is DFQATT, CDR2 SNEGSKA (reference sequence). This CDR3 region has 14 residues. The V segment lost 6 bases and the J segment 4 bases; nucleotides outside the gene matches: 5. The CDR3 DNA is TGCAGTGCGACAGGGGGCGCGGGCACCGGGGAGCTGTTTTTT. Its protein product is CSATGGAGTGELFF.

The gene calls are TRBV15 and TRBJ1-1; D is ambiguous. Deletions cut 2 bases from V and 4 bases from J, with 11 bases between. Germline-derived CDR1 and CDR2 are LNHNV and YYDKDF (reference sequence). The CDR3 sequence is 14 residues long. The CDR3 bases are TGTGCCACCAGCAGACCCAAACGTAGCACTGAAGCTTTCTTT. This sequence encodes CATSRPKRSTEAFF.

The chain recombines TRBV9 with TRBJ1-3; D is unresolved. V shed 0 bases and J shed 2 bases, with 9 bases lying between them. Germline V gives CDR1 SGDLS, CDR2 YYNGEE. The CDR3 has 15 amino acids. Here the CDR3 reads CASSVGINPGNTIYF. In DNA form, the CDR3 reads TGTGCCAGCAGCGTAGGGATTAACCCTGGAAACACCATATATTTT.

V is TRBV6-6 and J is TRBJ2-5; D is uncertain. Per the germline V gene, CDR1 is MNHNY and CDR2 is SVGAGI (reference sequence). CDR3 length: 13 residues. Trimming took off 2 bases at V and 1 base at J, with 5 bases between the two ends. In DNA form, the CDR3 reads TGTGCCAGCAGTTACGGGGTCCAAGAGACCCAGTACTTC. Its translation: CASSYGVQETQYF.

This clonotype was counted a few times. This chain joins TRBV5-1 and TRBJ2-5; 8 bases are shared with TRBD1. This CDR3 has 14 residues. Germline V gives CDR1 SGHRS, CDR2 YFSETQ. Germline trimming cut 4 bases from V and 3 bases from J; bases unmatched to any gene: 5. Here the CDR3 reads CASSGRTGKETQYF. In nucleotides, the CDR3 is TGCGCCAGCAGCGGGAGGACAGGGAAAGAGACCCAGTACTTC.

V usage is TRBV5-6 and J usage is TRBJ2-3, with TRBD1 matching over 7 bases. The germline gives CDR1 SGHDT, CDR2 YYEEEE. This CDR3 contains 17 residues. Germline trimming cut 2 bases from V and 0 bases from J; bases unmatched to any gene: 9. CDR3: CASSFPPGQISTDTQYF. The CDR3 nucleotides are TGTGCCAGCAGCTTCCCTCCGGGACAGATTAGCACAGATACGCAGTATTTT.

V is TRBV3-1 and J is TRBJ2-7; 9 bases line up with TRBD2. Germline CDR1 LGHDT, CDR2 YNNKEL (reference sequence). The CDR3 has 16 amino acids. Trimming took 1 base from V and 0 from J; bases not matched to a gene: 4. As DNA, the CDR3 is TGTGCCAGCAGCCAAGTTAAGCGGGGGGCCTCCTACGAGCAGTACTTC. This sequence encodes CASSQVKRGASYEQYF.

This clonotype was seen more than once but under ten times. This sequence joins TRBV5-5 and TRBJ2-7; a weak D match, TRBD1 (6 bases). Germline assignment: CDR1 SGHKS and CDR2 YYEKEE (reference sequence). This CDR3 is built from 18 residues. V was trimmed by 1 base and J by 1 base, leaving 21 bases between them. In DNA form, the CDR3 reads TGTGCCAGCAGCTTGATTGTTCGCTGGGGGCCAAAGTCCTACGAGCAGTACTTC. Amino acids: CASSLIVRWGPKSYEQYF.

This clonotype came up a few times. The chain's CDR3 is CASSLALAGGSDTQYF. CDR3 nucleotide sequence: TGCGCCAGCAGCTTGGCGCTAGCGGGAGGGTCAGATACGCAGTATTTT. The V and J genes are TRBV5-1 and TRBJ2-3; 12 bases fit TRBD2. The CDR3 spans 16 residues. Unmatched junction bases numbered 3, after V lost 0 bases and J lost 4 bases. The germline V gene encodes CDR1 SGHRS and CDR2 YFSETQ.

The chain employs TRBV20-1 and TRBJ2-1; 10 bases match TRBD2. Germline CDR1 reads DFQATT; CDR2 reads SNEGSKA (reference sequence). This CDR3 has 12 residues. This CDR3 is CGSGRAYNEQFF. CDR3 DNA sequence: TGCGGAAGCGGGAGGGCCTACAATGAGCAGTTCTTC.

The J gene is TRBJ1-1, the V gene TRBV29-1; D unresolved. Per the germline V gene, CDR1 is SQVTM and CDR2 is ANQGSEA. The ends were cut back, 3 bases at V and 1 base at J, with 6 bases in the middle. CDR3 size: 12 residues. DNA for the CDR3: TGCAGCGTTGAGCCGGCGAACACTGAAGCTTTCTTT. Translated, it gives CSVEPANTEAFF. The full variable domain, its missing parts supplied by reference TRBV29-1 and TRBJ1-1, is SAVISQKPSRDICQRGTSLTIQCQVDSQVTMMFWYRQQPGQSLTLIATANQGSEATYESGFVIDKFPISRPNLTFSTLTVSNMSPEDSSIYLCSVEPANTEAFFGQGTRLTVV.

This chain joins TRBV6-5 and TRBJ2-3, with a possible D match to TRBD2 (5 bases). Trimming took 5 bases from V and 3 from J, leaving 18 bases between them. This CDR3 region has 16 residues. Germline assignment: CDR1 MNHEY and CDR2 SVGAGI. For the CDR3, the DNA is TGTGCCAGCAGTAACGTTGGTCCCCGGAGGACAGATACGCAGTATTTT. Translated, it gives CASSNVGPRRTDTQYF.

The chain has TRBV29-1 and TRBJ2-5, with 8 bases identical to TRBD1. Germline CDR1 SQVTM, CDR2 ANQGSEA. J was trimmed by 3 bases and V by 4 bases; bases with no gene match: 1. The CDR3 consists of 12 residues. CDR3 coding DNA: TGCAGCGTTGGGGACAGGAAAGAGACCCAGTACTTC. Protein: CSVGDRKETQYF.

This clonotype was observed a few times. The V and J genes are TRBV5-1 and TRBJ2-7; tentatively, D is TRBD1 or TRBD2 (6 bases each). Between the trimmed V and J ends, which lost 4 bases and 2 bases, there was a span of 16 bases. CDR1 is SGHRS and CDR2 is YFSETQ in the germline V gene. The CDR3 is made up of 15 amino acids. CDR3 protein: CASSKGGSIPYEQYF. As DNA, the CDR3 is TGCGCCAGCAGCAAGGGGGGTAGTATCCCCTACGAGCAGTACTTC. Full variable domain (missing parts from reference TRBV5-1 and TRBJ2-7): KAGVTQTPRYLIKTRGQQVTLSCSPISGHRSVSWYQQTPGQGLQFLFEYFSETQRNKGNFPGRFSGRQFSNSRSEMNVSTLELGDSALYLCASSKGGSIPYEQYFGPGTRLTVT.

This chain links TRBV4-2 with TRBJ2-1; tentatively, D is TRBD2 (6 bases). Germline CDR1 reads LGHNA; CDR2 reads YNFKEQ. CDR3 size: 16 residues. Trimming cost V 0 bases and J 7 bases, with 16 bases left between them. The CDR3 region has the DNA TGTGCCAGCAGCCAAGATGCGGGACCCTCGTGGAATGAGCAGTTCTTC. Protein product: CASSQDAGPSWNEQFF.

This clonotype came up a few times. The genes are TRBV18 and TRBJ2-7; TRBD2 aligns across 9 bases. Germline trimming cut 2 bases from V and 2 bases from J; bases unmatched to any gene: 4. The CDR3 has 15 residues. Per the germline V gene, CDR1 is KGHSH and CDR2 is LQKENI. CDR3 DNA: TGTGCCAGCTCACCAGTCCGGACTAGCGCCTACGAGCAGTACTTC. This codes for CASSPVRTSAYEQYF.

The chain couples TRBV20-1 to TRBJ1-5; TRBD1 aligns across 7 bases. The CDR3 covers 14 residues. V trimming: 3 bases; J trimming: 5 bases; junction bases outside the gene matches: 7. CDR1 and CDR2 from the germline V gene are DFQATT and SNEGSKA (reference sequence). CDR3 in DNA: TGCAGTGCTAGGCGACAGGGAGGAGATCAGCCCCAGCATTTT. This encodes CSARRQGGDQPQHF.